This T cell receptor (beta chain) came from a study of T cell changes during pregnancy in multiple sclerosis. TCRdb's table, derived via immunoSEQ multiplex PCR, lists solely in-frame clones and lacks some. The sample consists of some 19,000 clones, about 87% of them appearing once. The germline CDR1 and CDR2 sequences are MNHEY and SVGAGI. This CDR3 comprises 14 residues. Trimming cost V 5 bases and J 2 bases, with 10 bases left between them. The input for sequencing was CD8+ T cells from peripheral blood mononuclear cells, taken after pregnancy. The genes are TRBV6-5 and TRBJ2-1, with D perhaps TRBD2 (5 bases). The sequence was obtained from a female donor in good health, enrolled as a control in a pregnancy study. The chain's CDR3 is CASSVTGTYNEQFF. The CDR3 region has the DNA TGTGCCAGCAGTGTGACCGGGACCTACAATGAGCAGTTCTTC.